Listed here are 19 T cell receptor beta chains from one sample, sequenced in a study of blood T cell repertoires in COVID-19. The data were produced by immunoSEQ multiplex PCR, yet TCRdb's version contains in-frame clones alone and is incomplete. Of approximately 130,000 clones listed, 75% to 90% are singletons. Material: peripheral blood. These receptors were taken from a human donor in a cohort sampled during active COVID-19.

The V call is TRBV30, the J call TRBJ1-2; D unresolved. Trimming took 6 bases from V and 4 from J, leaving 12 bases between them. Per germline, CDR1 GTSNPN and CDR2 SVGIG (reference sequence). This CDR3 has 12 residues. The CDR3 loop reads CACNTGSYGYTF. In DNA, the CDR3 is TGTGCCTGTAATACGGGTTCCTATGGCTACACCTTC.

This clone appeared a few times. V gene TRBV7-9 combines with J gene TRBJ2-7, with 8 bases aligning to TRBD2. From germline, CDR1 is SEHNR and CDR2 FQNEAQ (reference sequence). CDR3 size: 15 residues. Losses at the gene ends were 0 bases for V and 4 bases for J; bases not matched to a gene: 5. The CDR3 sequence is CASSLAAGGLYEQYV. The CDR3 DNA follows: TGTGCCAGCAGCTTAGCTGCGGGGGGACTATACGAGCAGTACGTC.

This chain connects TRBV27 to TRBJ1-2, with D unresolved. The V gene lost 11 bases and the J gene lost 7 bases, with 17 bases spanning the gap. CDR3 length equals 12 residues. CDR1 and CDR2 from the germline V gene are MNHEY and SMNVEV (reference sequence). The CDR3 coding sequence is TGTGCCTCCCGTTTTGGATCGGGTGGCTACACCTTC. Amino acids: CASRFGSGGYTF.

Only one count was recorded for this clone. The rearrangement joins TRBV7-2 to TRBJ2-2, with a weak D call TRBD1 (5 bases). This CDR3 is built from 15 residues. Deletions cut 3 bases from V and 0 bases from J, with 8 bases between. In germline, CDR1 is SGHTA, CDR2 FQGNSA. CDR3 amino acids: CASSFGATNTGELFF. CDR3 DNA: TGTGCCAGCAGCTTTGGGGCGACGAACACCGGGGAGCTGTTTTTT.

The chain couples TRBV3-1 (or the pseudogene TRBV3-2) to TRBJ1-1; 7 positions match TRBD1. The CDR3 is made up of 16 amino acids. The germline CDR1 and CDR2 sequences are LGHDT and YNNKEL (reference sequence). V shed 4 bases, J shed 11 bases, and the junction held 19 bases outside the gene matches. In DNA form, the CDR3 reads TGTGCCAGCAGCCCTCCCAACACAGGGGTTGTTAAAGTGGCTTTCTTT. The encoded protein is CASSPPNTGVVKVAFF.

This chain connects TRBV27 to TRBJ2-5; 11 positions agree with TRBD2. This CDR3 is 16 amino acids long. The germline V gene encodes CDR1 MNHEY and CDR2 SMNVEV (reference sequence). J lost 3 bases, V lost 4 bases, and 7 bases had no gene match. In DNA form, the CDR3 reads TGTGCCAGCAGTTCAACACCGGGACTAGCGGAAGAGACCCAGTACTTC. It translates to CASSSTPGLAEETQYF.

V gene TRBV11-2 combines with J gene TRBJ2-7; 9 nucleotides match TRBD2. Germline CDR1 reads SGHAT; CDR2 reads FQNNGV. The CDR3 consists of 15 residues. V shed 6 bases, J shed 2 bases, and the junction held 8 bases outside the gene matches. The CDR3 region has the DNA TGTGCCAGCAGGCTGTGCTCTAGCGGGACCTACGAGCAGTACGTC. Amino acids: CASRLCSSGTYEQYV.

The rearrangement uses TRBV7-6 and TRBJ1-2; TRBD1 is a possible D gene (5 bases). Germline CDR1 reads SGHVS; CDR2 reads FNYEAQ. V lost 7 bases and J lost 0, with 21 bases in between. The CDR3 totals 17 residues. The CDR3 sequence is CASTPGVREEANYGYTF. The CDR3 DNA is TGTGCCAGCACCCCTGGTGTCAGGGAGGAGGCTAACTATGGCTACACCTTC.

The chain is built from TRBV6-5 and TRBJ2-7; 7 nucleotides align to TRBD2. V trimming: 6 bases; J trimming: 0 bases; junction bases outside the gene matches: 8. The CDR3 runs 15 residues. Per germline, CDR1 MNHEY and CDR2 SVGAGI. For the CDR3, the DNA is TGTGCCAGCAGGGAGATCGGGGGGAGCTCCTACGAGCAGTACTTC. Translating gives CASREIGGSSYEQYF.

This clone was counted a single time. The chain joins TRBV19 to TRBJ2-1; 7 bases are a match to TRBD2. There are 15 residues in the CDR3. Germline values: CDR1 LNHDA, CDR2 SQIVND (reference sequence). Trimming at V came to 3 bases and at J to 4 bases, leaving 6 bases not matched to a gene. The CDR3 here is CASSIDPSGYNEQFF. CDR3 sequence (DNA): TGTGCCAGTAGTATTGATCCTAGCGGATACAATGAGCAGTTCTTC.

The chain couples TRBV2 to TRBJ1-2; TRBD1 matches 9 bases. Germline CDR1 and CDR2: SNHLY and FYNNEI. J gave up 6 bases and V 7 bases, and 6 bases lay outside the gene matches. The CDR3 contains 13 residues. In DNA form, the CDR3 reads TGTGCCAGCACCCTACAGGGGGCGAATGGCTACACCTTC. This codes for CASTLQGANGYTF.

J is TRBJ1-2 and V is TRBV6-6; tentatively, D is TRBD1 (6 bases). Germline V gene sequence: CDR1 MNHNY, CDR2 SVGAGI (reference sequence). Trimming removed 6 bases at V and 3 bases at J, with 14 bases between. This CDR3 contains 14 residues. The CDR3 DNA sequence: TGTGCCAGCAGCTACCCCGAGGGGGACTATGGCTACACCTTC. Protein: CASSYPEGDYGYTF.

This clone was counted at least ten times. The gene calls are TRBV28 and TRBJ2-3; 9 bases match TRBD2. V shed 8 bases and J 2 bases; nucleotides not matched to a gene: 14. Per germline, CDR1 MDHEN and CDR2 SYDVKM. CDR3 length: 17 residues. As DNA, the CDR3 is TGTGCCAGCGCGTCCCCCCTTCGACTAGCGGACACAGATACGCAGTATTTT. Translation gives CASASPLRLADTDTQYF. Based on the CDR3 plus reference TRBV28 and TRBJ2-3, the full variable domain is DVKVTQSSRYLVKRTGEKVFLECVQDMDHENMFWYRQDPGLGLRLIYFSYDVKMKEKGDIPEGYSVSREKKERFSLILESASTNQTSMYLCASASPLRLADTDTQYFGPGTRLTVL.

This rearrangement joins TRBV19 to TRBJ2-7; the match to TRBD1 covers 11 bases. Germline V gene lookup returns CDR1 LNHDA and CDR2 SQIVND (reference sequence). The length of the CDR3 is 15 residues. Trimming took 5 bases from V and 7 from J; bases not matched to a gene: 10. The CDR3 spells CASSLTGTGGEEQYF. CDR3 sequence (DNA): TGTGCCAGTAGTTTAACCGGGACAGGGGGTGAGGAGCAGTACTTC. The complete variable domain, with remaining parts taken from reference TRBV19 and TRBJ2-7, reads DGGITQSPKYLFRKEGQNVTLSCEQNLNHDAMYWYRQDPGQGLRLIYYSQIVNDFQKGDIAEGYSVSREKKESFPLTVTSAQKNPTAFYLCASSLTGTGGEEQYFGPGTRLTVT.

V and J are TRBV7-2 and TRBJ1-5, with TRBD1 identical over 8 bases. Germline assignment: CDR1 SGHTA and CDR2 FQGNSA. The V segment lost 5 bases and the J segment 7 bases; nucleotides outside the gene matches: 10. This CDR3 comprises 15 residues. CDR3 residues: CASSPIQGVNQPQHF. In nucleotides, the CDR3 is TGTGCCAGCAGCCCGATACAGGGGGTAAACCAGCCCCAGCATTTT. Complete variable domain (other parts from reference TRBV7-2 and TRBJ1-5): GAGVSQSPSNKVTEKGKDVELRCDPISGHTALYWYRQSLGQGLEFLIYFQGNSAPDKSGLPSDRFSAERTGGSVSTLTIQRTQQEDSAVYLCASSPIQGVNQPQHFGDGTRLSIL.

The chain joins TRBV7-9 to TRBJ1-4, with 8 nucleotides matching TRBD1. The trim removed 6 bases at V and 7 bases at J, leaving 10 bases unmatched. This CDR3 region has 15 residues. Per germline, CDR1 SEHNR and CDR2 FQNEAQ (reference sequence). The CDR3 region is CASSQGPDRVEKLFF. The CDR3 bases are TGTGCCAGCAGTCAAGGCCCGGACAGGGTTGAAAAACTGTTTTTT.

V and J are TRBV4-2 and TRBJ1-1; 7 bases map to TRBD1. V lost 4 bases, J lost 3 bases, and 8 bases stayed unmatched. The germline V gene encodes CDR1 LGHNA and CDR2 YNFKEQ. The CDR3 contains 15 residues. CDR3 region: CASSPNRGQDTEAFF. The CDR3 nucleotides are TGTGCCAGCAGCCCTAACAGGGGCCAGGACACTGAAGCTTTCTTT.

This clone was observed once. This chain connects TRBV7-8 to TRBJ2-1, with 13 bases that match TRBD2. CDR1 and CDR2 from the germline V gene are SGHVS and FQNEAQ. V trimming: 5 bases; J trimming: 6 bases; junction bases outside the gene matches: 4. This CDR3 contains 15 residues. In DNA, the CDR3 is TGTGCCAGCAGCCCCGGACTAGCGGGAGTCAATGAGCAGTTCTTC. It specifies CASSPGLAGVNEQFF.

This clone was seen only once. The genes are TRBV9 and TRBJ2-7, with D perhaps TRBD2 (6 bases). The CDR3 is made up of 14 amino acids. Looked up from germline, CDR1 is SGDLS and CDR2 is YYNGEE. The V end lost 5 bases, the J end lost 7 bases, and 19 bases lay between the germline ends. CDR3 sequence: CASSPISGLREQYV. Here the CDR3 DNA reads TGTGCCAGCAGTCCGATATCGGGACTCCGGGAGCAGTACGTC.